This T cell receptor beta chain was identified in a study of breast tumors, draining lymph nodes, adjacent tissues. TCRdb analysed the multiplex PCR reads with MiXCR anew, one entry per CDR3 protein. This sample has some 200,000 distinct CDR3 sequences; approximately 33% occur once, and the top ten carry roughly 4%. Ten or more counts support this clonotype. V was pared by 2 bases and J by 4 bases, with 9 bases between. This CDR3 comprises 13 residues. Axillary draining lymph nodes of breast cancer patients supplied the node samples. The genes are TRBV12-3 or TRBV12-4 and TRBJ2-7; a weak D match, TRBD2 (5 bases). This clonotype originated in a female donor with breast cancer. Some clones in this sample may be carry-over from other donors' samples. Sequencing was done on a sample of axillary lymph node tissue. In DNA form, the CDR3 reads TGTGCCAGCAGTTTAAATGGACTGTACGAGCAGTACTTC. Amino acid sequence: CASSLNGLYEQYF.